The subject of this entry is one T cell receptor beta chain. Its antigen remains undetermined. No per-base quality is available; no much larger clone lies one base away. The data derive from a study of OX40 agonist ivuxolimab in advanced cancers. With regard to the full study: Ivuxolimab was a fully human IgG2 agonistic monoclonal antibody targeting the costimulatory receptor OX40 (CD134). Three dose-escalation patients achieved partial responses, one with hepatocellular carcinoma and two with cutaneous melanoma. Among the roughly 52 dose-escalation patients, some 20 had hepatocellular carcinoma, around 15 melanoma, 9 renal cell carcinoma and 9 head and neck cancer. In the dose-escalation cohort, 70% to 90% of patients were male, and the mean age was around 60 years with a range of roughly 20 to 85. Patients were allowed to have had prior anti-PD-1, anti-PD-L1 or anti-CTLA-4 therapy, and 30% to 40% of the dose-escalation patients had been treated with checkpoint inhibitors. Intravenous ivuxolimab was administered to patients every 2 weeks at six dose levels: 0.01, 0.1, 0.3, 1.5, 3 and 10 mg/kg. Peripheral TCRbeta sequencing aimed to test whether ivuxolimab altered TCR sequence diversity and caused clonal T-cell expansion. The paper reports the monotherapy dose-escalation portion (N = 52 patients) of the phase I ivuxolimab trial. Broad study findings and their caveats: After ivuxolimab, CD8+ T cells had more expanded clones than CD4+ T cells on average. Partial responders in the 0.1-3.0 mg/kg groups had among the lowest normalized peripheral clonal expansion, especially among CD8+ T cells. Clonal expansion of both CD4+ and CD8+ blood T cells was observed from baseline to week 6 at doses 0.1 to 3.0 mg/kg. Antigen specificity was not determined for the clonally expanded peripheral T cells. Low levels of normalized T-cell clonal expansion were also seen in some nonresponding patients.

Trimming at the junction amounts to 0 bases on V and 1 base on J, and the germline ends lie 6 bases apart. CDR1 SGDLS and CDR2 YYNGEE were looked up in the germline V gene. The CDR3 runs 14 residues from the cysteine to the phenylalanine. Here the CDR3 DNA is all that survives: 42 bases in frame from base 1. For sequencing of the TCRbeta CDR3 region, genomic DNA was extracted from the sorted cells. The immunoSEQ Assay was used to sequence the TCRbeta CDR3 regions. Sourced from immuneACCESS, this table was stored by TCRdb with only in-frame sequences that have V and J called. A share of the clones is absent; for the studies checked, an unresolved V gene accounts for under half, and the remainder has no known explanation. Recorded for this sample are approximately 76,000 clones; roughly 85% of them occurred a single time. About 0.57% of the sample goes to the ten largest clones. Patients with a history of autoimmune disease or receiving systemic immunosuppression were excluded from the trial. Peripheral blood for TCR sequencing was collected from all dose cohorts at baseline, on cycle 4 day 1, and on cycle 7 day 1. The samples were taken from a phase I, first-in-human, multicenter, open-label dose-escalation trial of ivuxolimab. Adults with locally advanced or metastatic melanoma, renal cell, hepatocellular, or head and neck squamous cell carcinoma were enrolled in the trial. Before TCR sequencing, CD4+ T cells and CD8+ T cells from peripheral blood were sorted into separate populations.

Here the sequenced sample was CD4+ or CD8+ T cells sorted from blood, taken in a trial of the OX40 agonist ivuxolimab. The chain couples TRBV9 to TRBJ2-3; a confident D gene designation cannot be given. This sequence originates from an adult with an advanced solid tumor such as melanoma, head and neck, liver or kidney cancer. The CDR3 region: CASSVAQGTDTQYF. The DNA sequence is given as TGTGCCAGCAGCGTAGCTCAGGGCACAGATACGCAGTATTTT.